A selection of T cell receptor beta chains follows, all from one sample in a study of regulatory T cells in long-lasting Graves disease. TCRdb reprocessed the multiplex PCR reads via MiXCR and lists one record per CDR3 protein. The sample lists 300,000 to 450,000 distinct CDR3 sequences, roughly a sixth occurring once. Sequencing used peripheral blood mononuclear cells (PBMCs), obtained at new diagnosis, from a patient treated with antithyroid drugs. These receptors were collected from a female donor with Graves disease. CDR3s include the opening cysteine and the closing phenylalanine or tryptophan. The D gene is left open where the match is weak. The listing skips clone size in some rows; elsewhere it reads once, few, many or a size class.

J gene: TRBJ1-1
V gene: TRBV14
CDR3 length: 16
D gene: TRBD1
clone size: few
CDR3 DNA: TGTGCCAGCAGCCAGAGGACAGGGACAATGAGCACTGAAGCTTTCTTT
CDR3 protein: CASSQRTGTMSTEAFF

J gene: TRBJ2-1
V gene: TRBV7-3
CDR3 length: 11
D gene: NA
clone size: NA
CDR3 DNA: TGTGCCACCCCCCCTACCGCGGAGCAGTTCTTC
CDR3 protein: CATPPTAEQFF

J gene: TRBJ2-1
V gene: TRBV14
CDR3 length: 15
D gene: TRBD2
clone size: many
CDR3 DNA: TGTGCCAGCAGCCAAGCACGGGGGGGGGTAAATGAGCAGTTCTTC
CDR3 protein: CASSQARGGVNEQFF

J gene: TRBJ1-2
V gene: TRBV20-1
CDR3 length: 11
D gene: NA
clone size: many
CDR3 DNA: TGCAGTGCTAGAGTGCAACGAGGCTACACCTTC
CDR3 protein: CSARVQRGYTF

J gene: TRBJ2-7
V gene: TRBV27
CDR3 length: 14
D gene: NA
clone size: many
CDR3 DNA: TGTGCCAGCAGTTTAAGGGAGGCTTACTACGAGCAGTACTTC
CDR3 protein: CASSLREAYYEQYF

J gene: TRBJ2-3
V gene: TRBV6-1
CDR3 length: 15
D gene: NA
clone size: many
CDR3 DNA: TGTGCCAGCAGTGAGGAAGCAGGGACCACAGATACGCAGTATTTT
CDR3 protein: CASSEEAGTTDTQYF

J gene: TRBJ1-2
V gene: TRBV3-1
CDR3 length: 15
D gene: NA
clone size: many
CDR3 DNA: TGTGCCAGCAGCCAAAAAGGGGTGGGACTCCATGGCTACACCTTC
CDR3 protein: CASSQKGVGLHGYTF

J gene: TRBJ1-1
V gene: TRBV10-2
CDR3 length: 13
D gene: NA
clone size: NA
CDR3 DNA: TGCGCCAGCAGTGAGCCGGGAGACACTGAAGCTTTCTTT
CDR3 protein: CASSEPGDTEAFF

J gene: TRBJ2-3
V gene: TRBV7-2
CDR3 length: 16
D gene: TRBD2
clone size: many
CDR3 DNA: TGTGCCAGCAGCACTAGCGGGAGAAGCGGCGCAGATACGCAGTATTTT
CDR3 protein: CASSTSGRSGADTQYF

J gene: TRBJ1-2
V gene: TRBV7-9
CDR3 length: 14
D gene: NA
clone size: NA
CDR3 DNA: TGTGCCAGCAGCTCGTCCCAAACTGGCGCTGGCTACACCTTC
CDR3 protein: CASSSSQTGAGYTF

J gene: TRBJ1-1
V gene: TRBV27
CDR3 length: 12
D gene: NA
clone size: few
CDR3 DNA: TGTGCCAGCAACCGACCTGGAGGAGAAGCTTTCTTT
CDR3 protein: CASNRPGGEAFF

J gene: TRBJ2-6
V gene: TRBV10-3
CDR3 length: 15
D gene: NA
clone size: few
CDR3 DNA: TGTGCCATCACCCGAGGTGGCTCTGGGGCCAACGTCCTGACTTTC
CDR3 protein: CAITRGGSGANVLTF

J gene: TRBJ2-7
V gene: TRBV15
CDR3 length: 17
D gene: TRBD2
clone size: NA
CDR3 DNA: TGTGCCACCAGCAGCGGGAATAGCGGGTCCCTCTCCTACGAGCAGTACTTC
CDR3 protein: CATSSGNSGSLSYEQYF

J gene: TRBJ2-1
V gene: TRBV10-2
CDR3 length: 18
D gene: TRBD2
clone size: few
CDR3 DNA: TGCGCCAGCAGTGAAACCACCCTAACTAGCGGGAGGGCCGGGGAGCAGTTCTTC
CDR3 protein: CASSETTLTSGRAGEQFF

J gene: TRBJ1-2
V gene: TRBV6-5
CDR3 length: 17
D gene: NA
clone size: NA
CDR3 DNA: TGTGCCAGCAGTTACTCGGCCAAGGCCGCAAACAACTATGGCTACACCTTC
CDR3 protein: CASSYSAKAANNYGYTF

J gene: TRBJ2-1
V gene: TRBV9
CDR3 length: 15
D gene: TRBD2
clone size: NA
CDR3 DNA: TGTGCCAGCAGCCCCGGGGACTACTCTTACAATGAGCAGTTCTTC
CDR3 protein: CASSPGDYSYNEQFF

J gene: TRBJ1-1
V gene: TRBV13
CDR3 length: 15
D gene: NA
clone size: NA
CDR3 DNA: TGTGCCAGCAGCGCGTCGGGCAGGGGAAGCACTGAAGCTTTCTTT
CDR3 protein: CASSASGRGSTEAFF

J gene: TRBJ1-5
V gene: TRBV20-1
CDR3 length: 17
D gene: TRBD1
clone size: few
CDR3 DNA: TGCAGTGCTGGTGTGGGGACAGGGGTTTATAGCAATCAGCCCCAGCATTTT
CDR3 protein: CSAGVGTGVYSNQPQHF

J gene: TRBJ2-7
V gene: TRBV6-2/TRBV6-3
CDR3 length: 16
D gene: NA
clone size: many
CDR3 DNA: TGTGCCAGCAGTTACTCCCCGACAGGCCCCTACTACGAGCAGTACTTC
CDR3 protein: CASSYSPTGPYYEQYF

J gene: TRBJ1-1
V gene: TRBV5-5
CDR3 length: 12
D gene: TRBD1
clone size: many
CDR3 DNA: TGTGCCAGCAGCTCACAGGGGTCTGAAGCTTTCTTT
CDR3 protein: CASSSQGSEAFF

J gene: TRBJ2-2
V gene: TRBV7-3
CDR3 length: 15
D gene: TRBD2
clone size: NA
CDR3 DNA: TGTGCCAGCAAAAAAACAGCGGGAGCAACCGGGGAGCTGTTTTTT
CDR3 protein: CASKKTAGATGELFF

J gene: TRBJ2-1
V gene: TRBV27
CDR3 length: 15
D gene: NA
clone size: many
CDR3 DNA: TGTGCCAGCAGTTACGGGACGCCTGAGGGGTACGAGCAGTTCTTC
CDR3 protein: CASSYGTPEGYEQFF

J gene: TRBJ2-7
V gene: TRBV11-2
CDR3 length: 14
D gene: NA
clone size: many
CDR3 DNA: TGTGCCAGCAGCTTAGATCGGCAGGGAGGCGAGCAGTACTTC
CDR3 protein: CASSLDRQGGEQYF

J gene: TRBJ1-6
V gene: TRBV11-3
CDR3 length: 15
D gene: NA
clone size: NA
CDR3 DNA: TGTGCCAGCAGCACCTCCCGGGGTGGGCATTCACCCCTCCACTTT
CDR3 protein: CASSTSRGGHSPLHF

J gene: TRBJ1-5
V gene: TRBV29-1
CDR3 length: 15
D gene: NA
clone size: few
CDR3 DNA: TGCAGCGTCTCCCTGGGGCAGTACGGAGCTCAGCCCCAGCATTTT
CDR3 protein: CSVSLGQYGAQPQHF

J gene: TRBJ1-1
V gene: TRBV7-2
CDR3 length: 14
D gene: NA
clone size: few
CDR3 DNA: TGTGCCAGCAGCGGACAGATTATGAACACTGAAGCTTTCTTT
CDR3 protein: CASSGQIMNTEAFF

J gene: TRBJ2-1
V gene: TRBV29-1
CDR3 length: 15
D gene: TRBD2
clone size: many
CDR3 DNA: TGCAGCGTTGAAGTCTATTCTAGCGGGAGGCCCGGGCAGTTCTTC
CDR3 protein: CSVEVYSSGRPGQFF

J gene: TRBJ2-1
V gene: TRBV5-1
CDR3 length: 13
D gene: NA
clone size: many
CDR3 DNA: TGTGCCAGCAGCTCCACCTCCTACAATGAGCAGTTCTTC
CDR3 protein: CASSSTSYNEQFF

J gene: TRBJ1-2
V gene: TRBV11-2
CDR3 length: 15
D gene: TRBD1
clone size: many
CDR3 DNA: TGTGCCAGCAGCTTAACAGGGGGGAACCCGGGGGGCTACACCTTC
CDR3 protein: CASSLTGGNPGGYTF

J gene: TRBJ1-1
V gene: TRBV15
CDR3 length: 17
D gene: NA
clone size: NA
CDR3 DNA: TGTGCCACCAGCAGAGAGAGAACAGTGACGAAGGACACTGAAGCTTTCTTT
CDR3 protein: CATSRERTVTKDTEAFF

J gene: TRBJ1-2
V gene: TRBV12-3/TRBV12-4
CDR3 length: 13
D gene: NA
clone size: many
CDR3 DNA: TGTGCCAGCAGTTTCAGGGTTGACTATGGCTACACCTTC
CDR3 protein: CASSFRVDYGYTF

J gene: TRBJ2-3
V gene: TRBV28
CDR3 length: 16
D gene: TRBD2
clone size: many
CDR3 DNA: TGTGCCAGCAGTTTTCGCACGGGAGGGCCTGGAGATACGCAGTATTTT
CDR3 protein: CASSFRTGGPGDTQYF

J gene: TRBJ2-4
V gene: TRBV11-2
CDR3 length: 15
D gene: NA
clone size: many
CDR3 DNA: TGTGCCAGCAGCCCTACTAGGGCAGGGGTCAACATTCAGTACTTC
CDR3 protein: CASSPTRAGVNIQYF

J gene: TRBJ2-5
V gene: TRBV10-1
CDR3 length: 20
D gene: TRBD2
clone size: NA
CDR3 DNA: TGCGCCAGCAGTGAGTCGGCATGGGCTAGCGGGGGGGCCTCTCCGGAGACCCAGTACTTC
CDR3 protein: CASSESAWASGGASPETQYF

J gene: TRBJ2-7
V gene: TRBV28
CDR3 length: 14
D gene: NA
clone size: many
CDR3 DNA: TGTGCCAGCAGTAGTCCCCCCACAAGTGAATGGCAGTACTTC
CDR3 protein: CASSSPPTSEWQYF

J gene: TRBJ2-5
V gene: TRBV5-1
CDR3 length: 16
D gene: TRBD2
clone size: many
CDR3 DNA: TGCGCCAGCAGCAGGACTAGCGGGCTGACAGAGGAGACCCAGTACTTC
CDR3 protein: CASSRTSGLTEETQYF

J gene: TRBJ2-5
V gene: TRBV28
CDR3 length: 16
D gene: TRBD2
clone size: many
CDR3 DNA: TGTGCCAGCAGGGGGACTAGCGGGAGTTGGCAAGAGACCCAGTACTTC
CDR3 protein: CASRGTSGSWQETQYF

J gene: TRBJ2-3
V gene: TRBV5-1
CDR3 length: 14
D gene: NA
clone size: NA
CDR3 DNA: TGCGCCAGTAGGCAAGCGCCTGCGATAGATACGCAGTATTTT
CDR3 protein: CASRQAPAIDTQYF

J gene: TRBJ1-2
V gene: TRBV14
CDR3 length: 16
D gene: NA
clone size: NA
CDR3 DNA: TGTGCCAGCAGCCAAGCAGCTTTCCCGGGGATCTATGGCTACACCTTC
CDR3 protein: CASSQAAFPGIYGYTF

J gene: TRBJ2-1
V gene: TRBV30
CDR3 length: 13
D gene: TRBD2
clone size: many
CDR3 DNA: TGTGCCTGGACTAGCGGGGTATACAATGAGCAGTTCTTC
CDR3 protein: CAWTSGVYNEQFF

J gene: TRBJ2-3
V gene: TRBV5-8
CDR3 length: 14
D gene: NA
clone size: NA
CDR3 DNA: TGTGCCAGCAGCTCTGGACAGCGCACAGATACGCAGTATTTT
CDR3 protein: CASSSGQRTDTQYF

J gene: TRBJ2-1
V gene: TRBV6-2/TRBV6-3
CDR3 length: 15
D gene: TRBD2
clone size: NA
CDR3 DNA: TGTGCCAGCAGAGTGAGCGGGAGGAGGCTCGGTGAGCAGTTCTTC
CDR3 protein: CASRVSGRRLGEQFF

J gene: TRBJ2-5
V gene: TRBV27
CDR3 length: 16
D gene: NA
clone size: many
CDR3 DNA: TGTGCCAGCAGTTTAGTGGCAGGGTACAACCAAGAGACCCAGTACTTC
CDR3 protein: CASSLVAGYNQETQYF

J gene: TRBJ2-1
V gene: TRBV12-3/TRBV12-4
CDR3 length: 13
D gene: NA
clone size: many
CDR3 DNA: TGTGCCTCTCGCGGGGAGATTTACAATGAGCAGTTCTTC
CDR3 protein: CASRGEIYNEQFF

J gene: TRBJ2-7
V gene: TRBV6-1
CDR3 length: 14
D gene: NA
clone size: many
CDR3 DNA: TGTGCCAGCAGTGGTTTAGGACCGGCCTACGAGCAGTACTTC
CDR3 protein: CASSGLGPAYEQYF

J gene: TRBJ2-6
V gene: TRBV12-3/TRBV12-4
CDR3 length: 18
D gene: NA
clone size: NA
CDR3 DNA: TGTGCCAGCAGTTTCTCTCTCGGGGCAAGCTCTGGGGCCAACGTCCTGACTTTC
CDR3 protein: CASSFSLGASSGANVLTF

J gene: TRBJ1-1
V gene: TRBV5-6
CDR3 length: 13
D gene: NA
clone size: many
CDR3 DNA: TGTGCCAGCAACATCGGCAGAGACACTGAAGCTTTCTTT
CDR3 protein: CASNIGRDTEAFF

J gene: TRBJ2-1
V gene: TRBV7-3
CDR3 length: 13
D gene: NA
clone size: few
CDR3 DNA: TGTGCCAGCAGCTCCACAGGGATGAATGAGCAGTTCTTC
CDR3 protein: CASSSTGMNEQFF

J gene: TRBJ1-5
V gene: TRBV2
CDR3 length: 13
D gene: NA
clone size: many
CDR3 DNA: TGTGCCAGCAGGGATAATAGCGGGCAGCCCCAGCATTTT
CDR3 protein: CASRDNSGQPQHF